Presented here are 22 T cell receptor beta chains from one specimen sequenced in a study of Ad26.COV2.S vaccination and SARS-CoV-2 variants (dated by TCRdb to about 2021). Sample time point, as interpreted from the label and publication: individuals recovered from natural SARS-CoV-2 infection. The protocol used for the library was the immunoSEQ multiplex PCR assay. Sourced from immuneACCESS, this table was stored by TCRdb with only in-frame sequences that have V and J called. A share of the clones is absent; for the studies checked, an unresolved V gene accounts for under half, and the remainder has no known explanation. The sample includes over 110,000 clones, with about nine tenths observed a single time. The ten biggest clones cover around 5% of the sample. Sequences were derived from peripheral blood, sampled after recovery from COVID-19. The receptors shown here come from a human donor who had recovered from COVID-19.

The chain couples TRBV28 to TRBJ1-4, with 8 bases fitting TRBD1. Germline V CDR1 and CDR2: MDHEN, SYDVKM. J lost 5 bases, V lost 5 bases, and 1 base had no gene match. This CDR3 region has 13 residues. CDR3 protein: CASSRTGNEKLFF. CDR3 in DNA: TGTGCCAGCAGTCGGACAGGGAATGAAAAACTGTTTTTT.

The V gene is TRBV7-2, the J gene TRBJ2-7, with D perhaps TRBD1 (5 bases). The V end lost 2 bases, the J end lost 6 bases, and 11 bases lay between the germline ends. CDR1 SGHTA and CDR2 FQGNSA come from the germline V gene. This CDR3 contains 13 residues. CDR3 sequence: CASSLQGGLEQYF. DNA of the CDR3: TGTGCCAGCAGCTTACAGGGTGGCCTCGAGCAGTACTTC.

This rearrangement joins TRBV11-2 to TRBJ1-1, with D unresolved. The CDR3 extends over 14 amino acids. V was pared by 5 bases and J by 5 bases, with 15 bases between. Germline V gene data show CDR1 as SGHAT and CDR2 as FQNNGV. The CDR3 reads CASSPDSLGTEAFF. CDR3 nucleotides: TGTGCCAGCAGCCCGGATAGTCTGGGGACTGAAGCTTTCTTT.

This chain links TRBV30 with TRBJ2-2, with unresolved D. CDR3 size: 11 residues. Between the trimmed V and J ends, which lost 4 bases and 8 bases, there was a span of 8 bases. Germline V lookup: CDR1 GTSNPN, CDR2 SVGIG (reference sequence). The CDR3, as DNA: TGTGCCTGGACCCGGAGTGGGGAGCTGTTTTTT. Translation gives CAWTRSGELFF.

The CDR3 DNA reads TGTGCCAGCAGCTTTGGGCGCTTACAAGAGACCCAGTACTTC. This sequence encodes CASSFGRLQETQYF. The chain is built from TRBV7-2 and TRBJ2-5; no definite D call. Germline V gives CDR1 SGHTA, CDR2 FQGNSA. Trimming removed 3 bases from V and 2 bases from J, with 10 bases in between. The CDR3 is 14 residues long.

This clone came up a few times. The rearrangement links TRBV4-1 to TRBJ2-1; D not certain. The length of the CDR3 is 17 residues. The germline gives CDR1 MGHRA, CDR2 YSYEKL. The V and J ends lost 3 bases and 0 bases respectively, with 15 bases between them. CDR3 nucleotides: TGCGCCAGCAGCCAGAACCCCCCCCGGGTCTCCTACAATGAGCAGTTCTTC. As protein: CASSQNPPRVSYNEQFF.

The J gene is TRBJ2-5, the V gene TRBV6-2 or TRBV6-3; D remains ambiguous. Germline-derived CDR1 and CDR2 are MNHEY and SVGEGT. The CDR3 covers 12 residues. With 6 bases removed from V and 4 bases from J, the gap between germline ends came to 9 bases. As DNA, the CDR3 is TGTGCCAGCAGCCCTAATCTAGAGACCCAGTACTTC. Its translation: CASSPNLETQYF.

The chain carries TRBV13 and TRBJ1-3; TRBD1 is a possible D gene (5 bases). Trimming stripped 1 base from V and 1 base from J, with 8 bases between. The CDR3 sequence is 15 residues long. Germline-derived CDR1 and CDR2 are PRHDT and FYEKMQ (reference sequence). CDR3 protein: CASSLDRGSGNTIYF. The CDR3, as DNA: TGTGCCAGCAGCTTAGATAGGGGTTCTGGAAACACCATATATTTT.

The rearrangement joins TRBV12-5 to TRBJ1-6; D might be TRBD1 (6 bases). This CDR3 has 20 residues. Trimming took 0 bases from V and 11 from J, leaving 29 bases between them. CDR1 and CDR2 from the germline V gene are LGHNT and FRNRAP. CDR3 in DNA: TGTGCTAGTGGTTTGGTACAAAGGGGGGTACTGTCGAGAACTTATCCACCCCTCCACTTT. Protein: CASGLVQRGVLSRTYPPLHF.

V gene TRBV7-2 combines with J gene TRBJ2-1; 7 positions agree with TRBD2. CDR1 is SGHTA, CDR2 FQGNSA, per germline. V lost 1 base, J lost 6 bases, and 6 bases stayed unmatched. The CDR3 is made up of 15 amino acids. The CDR3: CASSLEVLAVNEQFF. The DNA of the CDR3 is TGTGCCAGCAGCTTAGAGGTCCTAGCGGTCAATGAGCAGTTCTTC.

This clone was counted a few times. The chain couples TRBV11-2 to TRBJ1-2; 10 nucleotides align to TRBD1. The CDR3 consists of 15 residues. Trimming cost V 5 bases and J 5 bases; bases outside gene matches: 8. The germline V gene encodes CDR1 SGHAT and CDR2 FQNNGV. The CDR3 region is CASSRFPGQGYGYTF. Written as DNA, the CDR3 is TGTGCCAGCAGCCGTTTTCCGGGACAGGGGTATGGCTACACCTTC.

This sequence joins TRBV28 and TRBJ2-7; TRBD2 is a possible D gene (6 bases). The CDR3 totals 13 residues. The germline V gene encodes CDR1 MDHEN and CDR2 SYDVKM. Trimming left V 6 bases short and J 5 bases short, with 14 bases between. CDR3 loop: CASRATRPDEQYF. The CDR3 nucleotides read TGTGCCAGCAGGGCGACTAGGCCCGACGAGCAGTACTTC.

This chain uses TRBV6-5 with TRBJ2-1; D unclear. Per the germline V gene, CDR1 is MNHEY and CDR2 is SVGAGI. The CDR3 is made up of 13 amino acids. V dropped 5 bases and J dropped 8 bases, with 13 bases sitting between them. The DNA for the CDR3 is TGTGCCAGCAGTCTGAACCAGGTACATGAGCAGTTCTTC. Protein product: CASSLNQVHEQFF.

The chain has TRBV3-1 (or the pseudogene TRBV3-2) and TRBJ1-1; D gene ambiguous. The CDR3 has 13 residues. Looked up from germline, CDR1 is LGHDT and CDR2 is YNNKEL (reference sequence). V lost 0 bases and J lost 3, with 5 bases in between. CDR3 region: CASSQEYDTEAFF. The CDR3 DNA is TGTGCCAGCAGCCAAGAATATGACACTGAAGCTTTCTTT.

The chain links TRBV9 to TRBJ2-2; D possibly corresponds to TRBD1 (5 bases). Trimming stripped 4 bases from V and 8 bases from J, with 12 bases between. This CDR3 is built from 13 residues. Germline V gene sequence: CDR1 SGDLS, CDR2 YYNGEE. CDR3 in amino acids: CASSPDSTGELFF. As DNA, the CDR3 is TGTGCCAGCAGCCCCGACAGTACTGGGGAGCTGTTTTTT.

The chain recombines TRBV19 with TRBJ2-1, with D maybe TRBD2 (5 bases). Trimming removed 2 bases at V and 4 bases at J, with 15 bases between. In germline, CDR1 is LNHDA, CDR2 SQIVND (reference sequence). This CDR3 has 16 residues. CDR3 bases: TGTGCCAGTAGTATATCTCCGGGGAGACTTTACAATGAGCAGTTCTTC. This encodes CASSISPGRLYNEQFF. Based on the CDR3 plus reference TRBV19 and TRBJ2-1, the full variable domain is DGGITQSPKYLFRKEGQNVTLSCEQNLNHDAMYWYRQDPGQGLRLIYYSQIVNDFQKGDIAEGYSVSREKKESFPLTVTSAQKNPTAFYLCASSISPGRLYNEQFFGPGTRLTVL.

The rearrangement joins TRBV12-3 or TRBV12-4 to TRBJ2-3; D perhaps matches TRBD1 (6 bases). Deletions cut 6 bases from V and 6 bases from J, with 10 bases between. This CDR3 is 12 amino acids long. The CDR3 loop is CASRNRDDTQYF. The CDR3 region has the DNA TGTGCCAGCAGAAACAGGGACGATACGCAGTATTTT.

The gene calls are TRBV7-2 and TRBJ1-6; D perhaps matches TRBD1 (6 bases). V was pared by 1 base and J by 6 bases, with 10 bases between. The germline V gene encodes CDR1 SGHTA and CDR2 FQGNSA. The CDR3 consists of 15 residues. CDR3 nucleotide sequence: TGTGCCAGCAGCTTAGAGGGCAGGGGTAATTCACCCCTCCACTTT. It codes for CASSLEGRGNSPLHF.

The V and J genes are TRBV14 and TRBJ2-2; D is perhaps TRBD2 (5 bases). In germline, CDR1 is SGHDN, CDR2 FVKESK. The ends were cut back, 1 base at V and 6 bases at J, with 15 bases in the middle. CDR3 length equals 16 residues. CDR3 coding DNA: TGTGCCAGCAGCCAAGTTCTGGACTCCAGTCCCGGGGAGCTGTTTTTT. Translating gives CASSQVLDSSPGELFF.

This clone was recorded once. CDR3 nucleotides: TGTGCCAGCAGCGCGACAACAGGATACGAGCAGTACTTC. Its protein is CASSATTGYEQYF. The chain joins TRBV7-9 to TRBJ2-7, with D possibly being TRBD1 (5 bases). The V gene's germline CDR1 is SEHNR and CDR2 FQNEAQ (reference sequence). CDR3 size: 13 residues. V lost 5 bases to trimming and J lost 4 bases, with 12 bases between them.

The chain combines TRBV5-6 with TRBJ1-1; D possibly corresponds to TRBD1 (6 bases). V lost 4 bases, J lost 4 bases, and 14 bases lay in between. This CDR3 has 14 amino acids. Germline CDR1 SGHDT, CDR2 YYEEEE. The CDR3 here is CASSPVRGSTEAFF. The DNA for the CDR3 is TGTGCCAGCAGCCCCGTCAGGGGAAGCACTGAAGCTTTCTTT.

The V gene is TRBV3-1 (or the pseudogene TRBV3-2), the J gene TRBJ2-2; 11 nucleotides match TRBD2. This CDR3 contains 18 residues. Germline CDR1 and CDR2: LGHDT and YNNKEL (reference sequence). V was clipped by 3 bases and J by 1 base; unmatched bases: 7. CDR3 DNA: TGTGCCAGCAGCCAGGAGACTAGCGGGGCCAGGAACACCGGGGAGCTGTTTTTT. Translating it yields CASSQETSGARNTGELFF.